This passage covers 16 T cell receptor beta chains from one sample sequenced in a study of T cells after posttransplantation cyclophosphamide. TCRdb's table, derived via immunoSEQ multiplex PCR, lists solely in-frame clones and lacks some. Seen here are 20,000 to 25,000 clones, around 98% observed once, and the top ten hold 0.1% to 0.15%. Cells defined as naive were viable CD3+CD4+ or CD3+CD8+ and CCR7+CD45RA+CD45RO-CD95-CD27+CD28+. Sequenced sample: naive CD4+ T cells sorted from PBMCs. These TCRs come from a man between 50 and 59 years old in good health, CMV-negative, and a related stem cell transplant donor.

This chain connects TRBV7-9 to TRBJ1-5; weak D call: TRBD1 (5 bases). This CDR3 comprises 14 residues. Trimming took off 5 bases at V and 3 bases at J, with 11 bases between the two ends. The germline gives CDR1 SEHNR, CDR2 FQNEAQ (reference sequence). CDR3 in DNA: TGTGCCAGCAGCCCCACAGGAGACAATCAGCCCCAGCATTTT. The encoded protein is CASSPTGDNQPQHF.

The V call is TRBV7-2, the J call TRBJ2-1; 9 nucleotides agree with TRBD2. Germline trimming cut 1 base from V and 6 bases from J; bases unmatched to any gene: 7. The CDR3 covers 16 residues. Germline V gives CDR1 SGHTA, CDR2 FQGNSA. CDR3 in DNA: TGTGCCAGCAGCTTAGTCTCTAGCGGGAAGGGCAATGAGCAGTTCTTC. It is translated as CASSLVSSGKGNEQFF.

CDR3 in DNA: TGTGCCAGCAGCCCACAGGGAGGGCCGACTCGTGAGCAGTACTTC. Protein: CASSPQGGPTREQYF. This chain connects TRBV7-3 to TRBJ2-5; perhaps TRBD2 as D (7 bases). Trimming left V 5 bases short and J 11 bases short, with 24 bases between. This CDR3 comprises 15 residues. The V gene's germline CDR1 is SGHTA and CDR2 FQGTGA.

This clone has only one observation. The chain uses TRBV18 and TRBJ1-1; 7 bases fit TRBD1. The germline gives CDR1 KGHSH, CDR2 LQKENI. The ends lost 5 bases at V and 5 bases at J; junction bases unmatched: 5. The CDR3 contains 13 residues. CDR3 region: CASSSDRETEAFF. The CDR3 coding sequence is TGTGCCAGCTCATCCGACAGGGAAACTGAAGCTTTCTTT.

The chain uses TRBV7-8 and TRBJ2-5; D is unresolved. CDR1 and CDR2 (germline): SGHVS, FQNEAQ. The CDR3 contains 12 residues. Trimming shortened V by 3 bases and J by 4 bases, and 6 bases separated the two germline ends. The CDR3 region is CASSFSLETQYF. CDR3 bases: TGTGCCAGCAGCTTTAGTTTAGAGACCCAGTACTTC.

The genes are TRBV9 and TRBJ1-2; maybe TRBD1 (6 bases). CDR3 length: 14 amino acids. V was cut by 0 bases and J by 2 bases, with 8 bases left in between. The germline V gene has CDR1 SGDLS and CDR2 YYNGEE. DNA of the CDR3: TGTGCCAGCAGCGTAGGGCAGGGGAACTATGGCTACACCTTC. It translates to CASSVGQGNYGYTF. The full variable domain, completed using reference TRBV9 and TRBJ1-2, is DSGVTQTPKHLITATGQRVTLRCSPRSGDLSVYWYQQSLDQGLQFLIQYYNGEERAKGNILERFSAQQFPDLHSELNLSSLELGDSALYFCASSVGQGNYGYTFGSGTRLTVV.

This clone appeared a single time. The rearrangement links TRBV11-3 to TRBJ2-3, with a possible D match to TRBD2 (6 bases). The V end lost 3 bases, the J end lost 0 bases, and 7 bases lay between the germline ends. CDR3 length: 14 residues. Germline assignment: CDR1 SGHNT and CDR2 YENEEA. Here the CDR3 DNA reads TGTGCCAGCAGCTTTAGCGGTAGCACAGATACGCAGTATTTT. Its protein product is CASSFSGSTDTQYF.

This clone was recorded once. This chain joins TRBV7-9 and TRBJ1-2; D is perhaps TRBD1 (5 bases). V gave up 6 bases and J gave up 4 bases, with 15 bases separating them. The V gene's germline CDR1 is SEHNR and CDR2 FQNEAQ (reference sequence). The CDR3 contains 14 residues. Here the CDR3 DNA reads TGTGCCAGCAGGGCTCAGGGCCTATCCTATGGCTACACCTTC. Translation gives CASRAQGLSYGYTF. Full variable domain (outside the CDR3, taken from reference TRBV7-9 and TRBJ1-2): DTGVSQNPRHKITKRGQNVTFRCDPISEHNRLYWYRQTLGQGPEFLTYFQNEAQLEKSRLLSDRFSAERPKGSFSTLEIQRTEQGDSAMYLCASRAQGLSYGYTFGSGTRLTVV.

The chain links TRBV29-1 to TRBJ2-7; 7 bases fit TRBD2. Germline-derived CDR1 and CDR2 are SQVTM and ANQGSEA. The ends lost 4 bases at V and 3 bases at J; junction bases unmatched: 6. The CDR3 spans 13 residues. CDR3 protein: CSVGEGSNYEQYF. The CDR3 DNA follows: TGCAGCGTTGGGGAGGGGAGTAACTACGAGCAGTACTTC.

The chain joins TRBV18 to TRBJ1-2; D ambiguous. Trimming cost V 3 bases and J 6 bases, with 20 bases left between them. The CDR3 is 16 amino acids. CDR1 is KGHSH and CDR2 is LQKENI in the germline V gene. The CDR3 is CASSPGTVGDKDGYTF. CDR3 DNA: TGTGCCAGCTCACCCGGAACAGTGGGTGATAAGGATGGCTACACCTTC.

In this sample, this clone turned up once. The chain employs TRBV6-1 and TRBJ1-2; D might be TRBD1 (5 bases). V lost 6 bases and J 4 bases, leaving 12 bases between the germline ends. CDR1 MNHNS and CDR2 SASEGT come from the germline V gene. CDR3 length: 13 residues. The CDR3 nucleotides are TGTGCCAGCAGCGTTGACAGTATCTATGGCTACACCTTC. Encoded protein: CASSVDSIYGYTF.

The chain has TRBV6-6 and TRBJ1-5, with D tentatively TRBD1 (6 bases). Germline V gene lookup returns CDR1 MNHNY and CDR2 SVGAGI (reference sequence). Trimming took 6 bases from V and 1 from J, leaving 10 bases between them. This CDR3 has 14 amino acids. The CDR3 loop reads CASRETGSNQPQHF. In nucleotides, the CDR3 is TGTGCCAGCAGGGAGACAGGAAGCAATCAGCCCCAGCATTTT.

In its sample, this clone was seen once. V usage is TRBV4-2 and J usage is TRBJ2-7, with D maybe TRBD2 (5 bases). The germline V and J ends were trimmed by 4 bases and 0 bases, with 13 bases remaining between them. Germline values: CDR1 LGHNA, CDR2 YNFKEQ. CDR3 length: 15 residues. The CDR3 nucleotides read TGTGCCAGCAGCCCCGGGAAGGGAAACTCCTACGAGCAGTACTTC. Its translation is CASSPGKGNSYEQYF.

CDR3 amino acids: CASSRDYPYEQYF. CDR3 sequence (DNA): TGTGCCAGCAGCCGGGACTACCCCTACGAGCAGTACTTC. The chain couples TRBV7-2 to TRBJ2-7; 7 bases align to TRBD2. Germline V gene lookup returns CDR1 SGHTA and CDR2 FQGNSA. The CDR3 totals 13 residues. The V gene end was trimmed by 5 bases and the J gene end by 2 bases; junction bases not matched to a gene: 3.

This CDR3 reads CASSLTANYGYTF. The CDR3 nucleotides are TGTGCCAGCAGTTTGACAGCTAACTATGGCTACACCTTC. This chain connects TRBV27 to TRBJ1-2; a possible D gene is TRBD1 (5 bases). The germline V gene encodes CDR1 MNHEY and CDR2 SMNVEV (reference sequence). V was cut by 3 bases and J by 0 bases, with 5 bases left in between. The CDR3 length is 13 residues.

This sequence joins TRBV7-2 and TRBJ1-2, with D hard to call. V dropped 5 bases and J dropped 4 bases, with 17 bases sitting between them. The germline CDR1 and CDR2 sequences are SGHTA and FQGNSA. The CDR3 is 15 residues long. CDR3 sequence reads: CASSLGIGQAYGYTF. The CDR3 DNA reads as TGTGCCAGCAGCCTAGGGATTGGTCAGGCCTATGGCTACACCTTC.